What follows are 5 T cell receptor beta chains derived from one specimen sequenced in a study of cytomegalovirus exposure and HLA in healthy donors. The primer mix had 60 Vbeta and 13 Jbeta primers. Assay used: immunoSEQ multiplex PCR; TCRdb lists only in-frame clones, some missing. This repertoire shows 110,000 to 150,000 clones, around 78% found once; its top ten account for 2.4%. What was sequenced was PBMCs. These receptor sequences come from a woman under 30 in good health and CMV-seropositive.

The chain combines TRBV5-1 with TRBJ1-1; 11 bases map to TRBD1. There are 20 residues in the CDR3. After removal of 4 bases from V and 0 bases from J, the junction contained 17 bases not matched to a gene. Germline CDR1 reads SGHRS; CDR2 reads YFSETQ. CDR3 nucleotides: TGCGCCAGCAGCCCAAGGACAGGGGGCAGTTCCGTATCGATGAACACTGAAGCTTTCTTT. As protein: CASSPRTGGSSVSMNTEAFF.

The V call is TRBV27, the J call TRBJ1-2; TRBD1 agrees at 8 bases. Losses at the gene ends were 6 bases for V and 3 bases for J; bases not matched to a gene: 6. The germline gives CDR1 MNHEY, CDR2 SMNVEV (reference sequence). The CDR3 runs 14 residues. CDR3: CASRPAGQDYGYTF. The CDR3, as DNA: TGTGCCAGCAGGCCGGCGGGACAGGACTATGGCTACACCTTC.

CDR3: CASSPAGGRGYGYTF. CDR3 nucleotides: TGTGCCAGCAGCCCTGCAGGGGGCCGGGGGTATGGCTACACCTTC. The chain has TRBV5-4 and TRBJ1-2, with TRBD1 matching 8 bases. CDR1 and CDR2 from the germline V gene are SGHNT and YYREEE (reference sequence). This CDR3 comprises 15 residues. J was trimmed by 5 bases and V by 4 bases; bases with no gene match: 10.

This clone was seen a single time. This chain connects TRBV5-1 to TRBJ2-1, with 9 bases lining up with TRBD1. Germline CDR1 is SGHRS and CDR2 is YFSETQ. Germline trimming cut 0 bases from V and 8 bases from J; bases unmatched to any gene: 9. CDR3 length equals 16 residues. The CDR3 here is CASSLGDRVLGDEQFF. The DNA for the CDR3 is TGCGCCAGCAGCTTGGGGGACAGGGTCCTGGGGGATGAGCAGTTCTTC.

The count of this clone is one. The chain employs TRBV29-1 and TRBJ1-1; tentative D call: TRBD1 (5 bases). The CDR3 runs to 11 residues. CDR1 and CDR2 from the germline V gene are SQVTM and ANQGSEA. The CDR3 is CSFQDTSEAFF. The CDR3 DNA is TGCAGTTTTCAGGACACCTCTGAAGCTTTCTTT.